One sample yielded the 21 T cell receptor beta chains listed below, sequenced in a study of response to subunit inactivated influenza vaccine. In TCRdb, the RT-PCR reads were re-called with MiXCR into one record per CDR3 protein. This table has 610,000 or so distinct CDR3 sequences, about 15% appearing once. The starting material was PBMCs from blood, obtained 11 to 12 days after vaccination. All receptors come from a middle-aged man who received an inactivated influenza vaccine.

The V call is TRBV4-2, the J call TRBJ2-3; D is tentatively TRBD1 or TRBD2 (6 bases each). Germline V gives CDR1 LGHNA, CDR2 YNFKEQ. The ends were cut back, 5 bases at V and 1 base at J, with 22 bases in the middle. The CDR3 has 18 residues. The CDR3 loop reads CASSKEPSERGGTDTQYF. CDR3 DNA sequence: TGTGCCAGCAGCAAGGAGCCTAGCGAGAGGGGGGGCACAGATACGCAGTATTTT.

A few counts support this clonotype. The chain uses TRBV7-2 and TRBJ2-7; 7 bases agree with TRBD2. Trimming at V came to 1 base and at J to 0 bases, leaving 6 bases not matched to a gene. Looked up from germline, CDR1 is SGHTA and CDR2 is FQGNSA. The length of the CDR3 is 16 residues. The CDR3 sequence: CASSLVGGLSSYEQYF. The CDR3 DNA sequence: TGTGCCAGCAGCTTAGTGGGAGGGCTCAGCTCCTACGAGCAGTACTTC.

This clonotype was observed a few times. This chain links TRBV12-3 or TRBV12-4 with TRBJ2-1; 10 nucleotides line up with TRBD1. The CDR3 covers 16 residues. Trimming took 5 bases from V and 7 from J; bases not matched to a gene: 11. The CDR3 spells CASSRRQGASNNEQFF. The CDR3 DNA reads TGTGCCAGCAGTCGCAGACAGGGGGCGAGCAATAATGAGCAGTTCTTC.

There are many counts of this clonotype. The chain joins TRBV20-1 to TRBJ2-5; D might be TRBD2 (5 bases). The CDR3 has 13 amino acids. Trimming stripped 5 bases from V and 6 bases from J, with 16 bases between. The germline V gene encodes CDR1 DFQATT and CDR2 SNEGSKA (reference sequence). As DNA, the CDR3 is TGCAGTGCTCCGAGGGCAGGAGTAAAGACCCAGTACTTC. Translating gives CSAPRAGVKTQYF.

The chain recombines TRBV12-3 or TRBV12-4 with TRBJ1-6; 7 bases line up with TRBD1. Trimming took 1 base from V and 7 from J; bases not matched to a gene: 4. CDR3 length: 15 residues. CDR3 in DNA: TGTGCCAGCAGTTTAGGGGGGACAGTGAATTCACCCCTCCACTTT. This sequence encodes CASSLGGTVNSPLHF.

Many counts were recorded for this clonotype. J is TRBJ2-1 and V is TRBV20-1; D possibly uses TRBD1 or TRBD2 (10 bases each). Germline CDR1 and CDR2: DFQATT and SNEGSKA (reference sequence). Trimming removed 6 bases from V and 7 bases from J, with 25 bases in between. The length of the CDR3 is 16 residues. The CDR3: CSAEEIAGGQGNEQFF. The CDR3 DNA follows: TGCAGTGCCGAGGAAATAGCGGGGGGACAGGGGAATGAGCAGTTCTTC.

The rearrangement uses TRBV19 and TRBJ1-5, with D uncertain. With 1 base removed from V and 0 bases from J, the gap between germline ends came to 7 bases. Germline V lookup: CDR1 LNHDA, CDR2 SQIVND (reference sequence). The CDR3 covers 15 residues. CDR3 in DNA: TGTGCCAGTAGTATAGTAGGGAATAGCAATCAGCCCCAGCATTTT. Translated: CASSIVGNSNQPQHF.

This chain connects TRBV5-1 to TRBJ1-1; 10 bases line up with TRBD1. The CDR3 contains 16 residues. Per germline, CDR1 SGHRS and CDR2 YFSETQ. J lost 0 bases, V lost 1 base, and 3 bases had no gene match. CDR3: CASSLSTGGLNTEAFF. In DNA form, the CDR3 reads TGCGCCAGCAGCTTGTCGACAGGGGGCCTGAACACTGAAGCTTTCTTT.

This clonotype turned up a few times. The rearrangement links TRBV18 to TRBJ2-5, with 8 bases matching TRBD2. The CDR3 consists of 13 residues. With 4 bases clipped from V and 5 bases from J, the junction kept 3 bases outside the gene matches. Germline V lookup: CDR1 KGHSH, CDR2 LQKENI. In DNA form, the CDR3 reads TGTGCCAGCTCACGGGAGCGGGGGGAGACCCAGTACTTC. This sequence encodes CASSRERGETQYF.

The V and J genes are TRBV4-1 and TRBJ1-1; D is perhaps TRBD1 (5 bases). The germline V gene encodes CDR1 MGHRA and CDR2 YSYEKL. Trimming stripped 1 base from V and 0 bases from J, with 12 bases between. The CDR3 loop spans 16 amino acids. CDR3 in amino acids: CASSQGAGTMNTEAFF. The CDR3 DNA is TGCGCCAGCAGCCAAGGGGCAGGGACCATGAACACTGAAGCTTTCTTT.

This clonotype came up many times. V and J are TRBV5-1 and TRBJ2-2; 9 bases match TRBD1. Germline V CDR1 and CDR2: SGHRS, YFSETQ. This CDR3 region has 17 residues. The V gene end was trimmed by 0 bases and the J gene end by 4 bases; junction bases not matched to a gene: 7. The CDR3: CASSLAYGTGPTGELFF. The CDR3 coding sequence is TGCGCCAGCAGCTTGGCCTACGGGACAGGGCCCACCGGGGAGCTGTTTTTT.

The chain uses TRBV29-1 and TRBJ1-2; D may be TRBD1 (6 bases). The CDR3 has 15 residues. V was cut by 7 bases and J by 0 bases, with 18 bases left in between. Germline CDR1 reads SQVTM; CDR2 reads ANQGSEA. The CDR3 here is CSAGGAERPNYGYTF. The CDR3 bases are TGCAGCGCCGGGGGGGCGGAGAGGCCTAACTATGGCTACACCTTC. Drawing the rest from reference TRBV29-1 and TRBJ1-2, the complete variable domain is SAVISQKPSRDICQRGTSLTIQCQVDSQVTMMFWYRQQPGQSLTLIATANQGSEATYESGFVIDKFPISRPNLTFSTLTVSNMSPEDSSIYLCSAGGAERPNYGYTFGSGTRLTVV.

At least ten counts were recorded for this clonotype. The genes are TRBV10-2 and TRBJ1-5; D call uncertain. V was trimmed by 6 bases and J by 0 bases, leaving 3 bases between them. The CDR3 consists of 12 residues. Germline V gene lookup returns CDR1 WSHSY and CDR2 SAAADI. Written as DNA, the CDR3 is TGCGCCAGCAGAGCTAGCAATCAGCCCCAGCATTTT. Protein sequence: CASRASNQPQHF.

The V and J genes are TRBV9 and TRBJ2-1, with TRBD2 matching over 11 bases. This CDR3 comprises 15 residues. CDR1 SGDLS and CDR2 YYNGEE come from the germline V gene. The V and J ends lost 4 bases and 8 bases, in that order; junction bases with no gene match: 8. The CDR3 DNA follows: TGTGCCAGCAGCTTAATGGGGACTAGCGGAGATGAGCAGTTCTTC. Residues: CASSLMGTSGDEQFF.

This clonotype has a handful of counts. This rearrangement joins TRBV14 to TRBJ2-1; 9 bases align to TRBD2. Germline V lookup: CDR1 SGHDN, CDR2 FVKESK. The ends lost 7 bases at V and 7 bases at J; junction bases unmatched: 17. The length of the CDR3 is 17 residues. The CDR3 DNA sequence: TGTGCCAGCAACGACGGAGCGGGAGGCCCCATTGGGAATGAGCAGTTCTTC. Its protein is CASNDGAGGPIGNEQFF.

At least ten counts were recorded for this clonotype. The V gene is TRBV12-3 or TRBV12-4, the J gene TRBJ1-1; D not certain. V was clipped by 4 bases and J by 7 bases, with 10 bases between them. CDR3 length: 12 amino acids. The CDR3 coding sequence is TGTGCCAGCAGTTACGGACTGAATGAAGCTTTCTTT. It is translated as CASSYGLNEAFF.

The chain joins TRBV29-1 to TRBJ2-1; possible D gene TRBD2, 5 bases. Germline assignment: CDR1 SQVTM and CDR2 ANQGSEA. This CDR3 is 13 amino acids long. With 8 bases removed from V and 4 bases from J, the gap between germline ends came to 15 bases. CDR3 in DNA: TGCAGCCCTAGGGCGGGCCCTTACAATGAGCAGTTCTTC. Protein product: CSPRAGPYNEQFF.

This clonotype came up many times. This sequence joins TRBV5-1 and TRBJ2-1; D gene unclear. The CDR3 runs 13 residues. Germline lookup yields CDR1 SGHRS and CDR2 YFSETQ. V was clipped by 0 bases and J by 5 bases, with 6 bases between them. The CDR3 nucleotides are TGCGCCAGCAGCTTGGACTCACACAATGAGCAGTTCTTC. Encoded protein: CASSLDSHNEQFF.

This chain joins TRBV4-2 and TRBJ2-5; 9 nucleotides agree with TRBD2. The CDR3 covers 15 residues. The V segment lost 0 bases and the J segment 5 bases; nucleotides outside the gene matches: 4. Germline lookup yields CDR1 LGHNA and CDR2 YNFKEQ. Here the CDR3 reads CASSQEPSGKETQYF. The DNA of the CDR3 is TGTGCCAGCAGCCAAGAGCCTAGCGGGAAGGAGACCCAGTACTTC.

V is TRBV7-9 and J is TRBJ2-7, with TRBD1 matching 10 bases. V dropped 7 bases and J dropped 5; count of bases not matched to a gene: 8. There are 14 residues in the CDR3. The germline gives CDR1 SEHNR, CDR2 FQNEAQ (reference sequence). CDR3 DNA: TGTGCCAGCAACCCCGGGACAGGGGTCCACGAGCAGTACTTC. Translation: CASNPGTGVHEQYF.

In DNA form, the CDR3 reads TGTGCCAGCAGCGGGGGACAGGGAAATTCCTACGAGCAGTACTTC. This encodes CASSGGQGNSYEQYF. The rearrangement uses TRBV5-5 and TRBJ2-7, with TRBD1 matching over 9 bases. The CDR3 loop spans 15 amino acids. The germline CDR1 and CDR2 sequences are SGHKS and YYEKEE (reference sequence). J was trimmed by 1 base and V by 4 bases; bases with no gene match: 6.